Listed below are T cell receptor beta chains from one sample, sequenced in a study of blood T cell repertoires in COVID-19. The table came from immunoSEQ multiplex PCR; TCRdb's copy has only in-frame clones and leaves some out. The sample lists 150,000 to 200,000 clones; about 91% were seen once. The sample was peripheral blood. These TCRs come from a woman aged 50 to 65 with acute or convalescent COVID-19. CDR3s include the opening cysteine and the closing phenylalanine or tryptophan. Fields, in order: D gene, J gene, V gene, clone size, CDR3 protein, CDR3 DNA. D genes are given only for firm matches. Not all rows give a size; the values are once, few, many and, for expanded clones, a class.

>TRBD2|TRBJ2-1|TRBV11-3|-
CASSFLAGSSYNEQFF
TGTGCCAGCAGCTTCTTAGCGGGAAGCTCCTACAATGAGCAGTTCTTC
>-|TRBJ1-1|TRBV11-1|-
CASSPFLASNTEAFF
TGTGCCAGCAGCCCGTTTTTAGCATCGAACACTGAAGCTTTCTTT
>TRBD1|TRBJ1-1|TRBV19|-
CASRDRDFDTEAFF
TGTGCCAGTAGGGACAGGGATTTTGACACTGAAGCTTTCTTT
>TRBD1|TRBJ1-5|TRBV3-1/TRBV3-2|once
CASSQDRGTGDPRQPQHF
TGTGCCAGCAGCCAAGACAGGGGGACAGGGGACCCTAGGCAGCCCCAGCATTTT
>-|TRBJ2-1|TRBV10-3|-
CATQGGSSTYNEQFF
TGTGCCACCCAGGGCGGCTCTTCCACCTACAATGAGCAGTTCTTC
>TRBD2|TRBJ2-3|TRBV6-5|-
CASGLAGTDTQYF
TGTGCCAGCGGGCTAGCGGGGACAGATACGCAGTATTTT
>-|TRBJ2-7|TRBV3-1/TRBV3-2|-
CASSQDGLYYEQYF
TGTGCCAGCAGCCAAGATGGGCTATACTACGAGCAGTACTTC
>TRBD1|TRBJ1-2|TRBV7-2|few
CASSQGEGGYGYTF
TGTGCCAGCAGCCAGGGGGAAGGGGGGTATGGCTACACCTTC
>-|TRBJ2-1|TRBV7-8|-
CASSLVRDTQFF
TGTGCCAGCAGCCTGGTCCGGGACACGCAGTTCTTC
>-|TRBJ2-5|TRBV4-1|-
CASSLGGQKETQYF
TGCGCCAGCAGCCTAGGGGGACAAAAAGAGACCCAGTACTTC
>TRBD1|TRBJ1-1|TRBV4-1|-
CASSKTRTGSTEAFF
TGCGCCAGCAGCAAGACTAGGACAGGGTCTACCGAAGCTTTCTTT
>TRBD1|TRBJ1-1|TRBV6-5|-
CASMFPRGANTEAFF
TGTGCCAGCATGTTTCCCAGGGGGGCGAACACTGAAGCTTTCTTT
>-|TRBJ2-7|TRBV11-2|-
CASSLDSHEQYF
TGTGCCAGCAGCTTAGATAGTCACGAGCAGTACTTC
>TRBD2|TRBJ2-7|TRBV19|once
CASSFSGRAYEQYF
TGTGCCAGTAGTTTCTCCGGGAGGGCCTACGAGCAGTACTTC
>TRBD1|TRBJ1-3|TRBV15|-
CATSRAGTAFSGNTIYF
TGTGCCACCAGCAGAGCCGGGACAGCCTTCTCTGGAAACACCATATATTTT
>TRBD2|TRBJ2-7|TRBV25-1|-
CASSEYGGAYEQYF
TGTGCCAGCAGTGAATACGGGGGGGCCTACGAGCAGTACTTC
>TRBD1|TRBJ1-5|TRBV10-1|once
CASSGPGGQPQHF
TGCGCCAGCAGTGGGCCAGGGGGTCAGCCCCAGCATTTT
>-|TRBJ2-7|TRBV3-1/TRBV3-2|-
CASSQGSGSYEQYF
TGTGCCAGCAGCCAAGGGAGTGGGAGCTACGAGCAGTACTTC